This T cell receptor beta chain appears in the sequencing data of a study of blood T cell repertoires in COVID-19. Looking at the study overall: T cells, B-cell-depleted T cells, or PBMCs provided the cDNA or gDNA that served as material.

Sequencing was performed with immunoSEQ multiplex PCR; in TCRdb, only in-frame clones are kept and a portion is missing. The data contain under 250,000 clones, about 86% of them singletons. The V end was cut by 4 bases, the J end by 5 bases, with 14 bases between. Germline CDR1 is SNHLY and CDR2 is FYNNEI. The CDR3 has 14 residues. V and J are TRBV2 and TRBJ1-2, with D perhaps matching TRBD1 (5 bases). The sample taken for sequencing was peripheral blood. This clonotype was sampled from a man between 60 and 75 years old with acute or convalescent COVID-19. Here the CDR3 reads CASSANDRMYGYTF. Written as DNA, the CDR3 is TGTGCCAGCAGTGCGAATGACAGAATGTATGGCTACACCTTC.